The 9 T cell receptor beta chains below all came from one sample that was sequenced in a study of blood T cell repertoires in COVID-19. Generated by immunoSEQ multiplex PCR, the TCRdb table keeps only in-frame clones and is missing some. The sample carries 150,000 to 170,000 clones, approximately 80% recorded once. Sequencing was performed on peripheral blood. Source of these receptors: an elderly woman with acute or convalescent COVID-19.

The rearrangement uses TRBV24-1 and TRBJ2-5; 7 bases map to TRBD2. The CDR3 loop spans 12 amino acids. Trimming cost V 6 bases and J 4 bases; bases outside gene matches: 1. Germline V CDR1 and CDR2: KGHDR, SFDVKD. The CDR3 here is CATSPGGETQYF. CDR3 nucleotides: TGTGCCACCAGTCCGGGAGGAGAGACCCAGTACTTC.

The chain couples TRBV29-1 to TRBJ1-1, with a tentative D call TRBD1 (5 bases). CDR1 is SQVTM, CDR2 ANQGSEA, per germline. The germline V and J ends were trimmed by 1 base and 5 bases, with 14 bases remaining between them. The CDR3 contains 14 residues. As DNA, the CDR3 is TGCAGCGTTGAAGCCTTGTCGGGGGGGACTGAAGCTTTCTTT. Translation gives CSVEALSGGTEAFF. Complete variable domain (other parts from reference TRBV29-1 and TRBJ1-1): SAVISQKPSRDICQRGTSLTIQCQVDSQVTMMFWYRQQPGQSLTLIATANQGSEATYESGFVIDKFPISRPNLTFSTLTVSNMSPEDSSIYLCSVEALSGGTEAFFGQGTRLTVV.

The rearrangement links TRBV19 to TRBJ2-1; 13 bases agree with TRBD2. CDR1 is LNHDA, CDR2 SQIVND, per germline (reference sequence). Unmatched junction bases numbered 5, after V lost 5 bases and J lost 1 base. The CDR3 covers 17 residues. The CDR3 region is CASSAGLAGKSYNEQFF. CDR3 in DNA: TGTGCCAGTAGTGCGGGACTAGCGGGAAAATCCTACAATGAGCAGTTCTTC.

The CDR3 DNA follows: TGTGCCAGTAGTATGGGACAGTCAAGAGATACGCAGTATTTT. It is translated as CASSMGQSRDTQYF. The rearrangement joins TRBV19 to TRBJ2-3; 7 bases line up with TRBD1. The ends lost 3 bases at V and 5 bases at J; junction bases unmatched: 5. Germline lookup yields CDR1 LNHDA and CDR2 SQIVND (reference sequence). CDR3 length equals 14 residues. The entire variable domain, with the rest obtained from reference TRBV19 and TRBJ2-3, is as follows: DGGITQSPKYLFRKEGQNVTLSCEQNLNHDAMYWYRQDPGQGLRLIYYSQIVNDFQKGDIAEGYSVSREKKESFPLTVTSAQKNPTAFYLCASSMGQSRDTQYFGPGTRLTVL.

The rearrangement joins TRBV12-3 or TRBV12-4 to TRBJ1-1; a possible D gene is TRBD1 (6 bases). Between the trimmed V and J ends, which lost 3 bases and 10 bases, there was a span of 12 bases. CDR3 length: 12 residues. CDR3 region: CASSFELRGAFF. The CDR3 region has the DNA TGTGCCAGCAGTTTTGAACTCAGGGGAGCTTTCTTT.

The chain has TRBV12-3 or TRBV12-4 and TRBJ2-5; D gene uncertain. This CDR3 contains 13 residues. V lost 3 bases, J lost 2 bases, and 7 bases lay in between. CDR3 amino acids: CASSFGYQETQYF. Here the CDR3 DNA reads TGTGCCAGCAGTTTCGGTTATCAAGAGACCCAGTACTTC.

A few counts support this clone. The rearrangement uses TRBV7-6 and TRBJ1-6; possibly TRBD1 for D (5 bases). Trimming removed 2 bases at V and 6 bases at J, with 14 bases between. The germline gives CDR1 SGHVS, CDR2 FNYEAQ. This CDR3 comprises 16 residues. DNA of the CDR3: TGTGCCAGCAGCTTAATGGGGGGATCTATTAATTCACCCCTCCACTTT. Encoded protein: CASSLMGGSINSPLHF.

This chain links TRBV12-3 or TRBV12-4 with TRBJ2-2; a possible D gene is TRBD2 (6 bases). CDR3 length: 13 residues. The germline V and J ends were trimmed by 3 bases and 6 bases, with 8 bases remaining between them. The CDR3: CASSFGGPGELFF. The CDR3 coding sequence is TGTGCCAGCAGTTTCGGGGGACCCGGGGAGCTGTTTTTT.

The V gene is TRBV10-3, the J gene TRBJ2-7; tentatively, D is TRBD2 (6 bases). Trimming stripped 7 bases from V and 5 bases from J, with 12 bases between. The germline CDR1 and CDR2 sequences are ENHRY and SYGVKD. This CDR3 spans 12 amino acids. The CDR3 protein is CAITGEGDEQYF. CDR3 coding DNA: TGTGCCATCACGGGGGAAGGGGACGAGCAGTACTTC.